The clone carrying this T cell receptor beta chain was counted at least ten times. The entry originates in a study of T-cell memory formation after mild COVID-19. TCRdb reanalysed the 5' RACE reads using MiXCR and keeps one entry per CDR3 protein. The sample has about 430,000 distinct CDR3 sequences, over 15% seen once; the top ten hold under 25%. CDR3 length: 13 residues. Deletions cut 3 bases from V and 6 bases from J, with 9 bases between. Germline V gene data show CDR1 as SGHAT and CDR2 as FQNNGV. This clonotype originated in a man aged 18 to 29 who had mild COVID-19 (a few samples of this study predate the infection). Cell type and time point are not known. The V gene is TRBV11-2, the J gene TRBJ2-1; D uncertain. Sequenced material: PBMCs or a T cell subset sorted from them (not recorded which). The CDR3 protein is CASSFLVVNEQFF. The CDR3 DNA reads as TGTGCCAGCAGCTTCCTAGTCGTCAATGAGCAGTTCTTC.